This record concerns one T cell receptor beta chain sequence. What it binds is not known. This entry belongs to a study of long-term antiretroviral therapy in people with HIV. Germline V lookup: CDR1 SGHDT, CDR2 YYEEEE. Trimming removed 2 bases from V and 2 bases from J; junction bases left unmatched: 4. This CDR3 contains 16 residues. Each donor had at least one pre-ART and at least two post-ART PBMC samples. Findings and limits, study-wide: Upon ART, diversity increased but remained lower than transplant donor controls. Clonal populations expanded prior to ART predominated within the repertoire at all time points.

The run of the v3.0 immunoSEQ assay was at survey level. Produced via immunoSEQ multiplex PCR; TCRdb's table is partial and in-frame only. The data contain about 32,000 clones, roughly 88% of them singletons. The rearrangement uses TRBV5-6 and TRBJ2-3, with 11 bases matching TRBD2. This sequence was found in a man aged 18 to 29 with HIV. This material consisted of unsorted PBMCs, taken 2.2 years after starting antiretroviral therapy. The CDR3 DNA reads as TGTGCCAGCAGCTTCCGACTAGCGGGGTACACAGATACGCAGTATTTT. Translation gives CASSFRLAGYTDTQYF.